Listed below are T cell receptor beta chains from one sample, sequenced in a study of T cell repertoires in cytomegalovirus infection. TCRdb analysed the reads with MiXCR anew, one entry per CDR3 protein. The sample contains about 920,000 distinct CDR3 sequences, around 30% of which appear only once. The antigens of these receptors remain unknown. This sample comprised cultured CD8+ T cells from PBMCs, obtained from culture after CMV antigen stimulation. The receptors come from a human donor in good health (CMV status not recorded). Some clones in this sample may be carry-over from other donors' samples. The CDR3 runs from the conserved cysteine through the conserved F or W. D genes are given only for firm matches. Part of the rows lack a size; the others show once, few, many or a class for expanded clones.

clone size: NA
D gene: NA
V gene: TRBV29-1
J gene: TRBJ2-1
CDR3 DNA: TGCAGCGTTGAAGAAGTAAGGGAGGTATGGCAGTTCTTC
CDR3 protein: CSVEEVREVWQFF

clone size: NA
D gene: NA
V gene: TRBV6-4
J gene: TRBJ2-3
CDR3 DNA: TGTGCCAGCAGTGCCGGGGCCCCAGAAAATACGCAGTATTTT
CDR3 protein: CASSAGAPENTQYF

clone size: NA
D gene: NA
V gene: TRBV19
J gene: TRBJ1-2
CDR3 DNA: TGTGCCAGTAGTCCGCGCGCTCGGCCTATCTATGGCTACACCTTC
CDR3 protein: CASSPRARPIYGYTF

clone size: few
D gene: NA
V gene: TRBV6-6
J gene: TRBJ1-5
CDR3 DNA: TGTGCCAGCAATCGAAGGGGAGGAGATCAGCCCCAGCATTTT
CDR3 protein: CASNRRGGDQPQHF

clone size: NA
D gene: NA
V gene: TRBV27
J gene: TRBJ2-1
CDR3 DNA: TGTGCCAGCAGTTTAAAAGGGTGGGAGACTACCTTCTACAATGAGCAGTTCTTC
CDR3 protein: CASSLKGWETTFYNEQFF

clone size: NA
D gene: NA
V gene: TRBV27
J gene: TRBJ1-2
CDR3 DNA: TGTGCCAGCAGTTCCCATATCGGGGAGAGAGCGAGCAATGGCTACACCTTC
CDR3 protein: CASSSHIGERASNGYTF

clone size: NA
D gene: TRBD1
V gene: TRBV12-3/TRBV12-4
J gene: TRBJ2-1
CDR3 DNA: TGTGCCAGCAGTGCCGGGACAGGGGGCCATCAAATCTACAATGAGCAGTTCTTC
CDR3 protein: CASSAGTGGHQIYNEQFF

clone size: NA
D gene: TRBD1
V gene: TRBV27
J gene: TRBJ1-2
CDR3 DNA: TGTGCCAGCAGTTCCCCGACAGGGCATGGCTACACCTTC
CDR3 protein: CASSSPTGHGYTF

clone size: NA
D gene: NA
V gene: TRBV29-1
J gene: TRBJ1-2
CDR3 DNA: TGCAGCTCCACCGAGGTCTATGGCTACACCTTC
CDR3 protein: CSSTEVYGYTF

clone size: NA
D gene: NA
V gene: TRBV10-1
J gene: TRBJ2-3
CDR3 DNA: TGCGCCAGCAGTGAGTCCTCCGGGTCGGGCACAGATACGCAGTATTTT
CDR3 protein: CASSESSGSGTDTQYF

clone size: NA
D gene: TRBD2
V gene: TRBV6-6
J gene: TRBJ2-7
CDR3 DNA: TGTGCCAGCAAAGGACTAGCGGTCGAGCAGTACTTC
CDR3 protein: CASKGLAVEQYF

clone size: few
D gene: NA
V gene: TRBV6-5
J gene: TRBJ1-4
CDR3 DNA: TGTGCCAGCAGTTACTCTCAAATGGGGCAACTGTTTTTT
CDR3 protein: CASSYSQMGQLFF

clone size: few
D gene: NA
V gene: TRBV5-6
J gene: TRBJ2-7
CDR3 DNA: TGTGCCAGCAGCTTGGCCGGAAGGTACGAGCAGTACTTC
CDR3 protein: CASSLAGRYEQYF

clone size: many
D gene: NA
V gene: TRBV7-3
J gene: TRBJ2-1
CDR3 DNA: TGTGCCAGCAGCTTAAGCCAGAACAATGAGCAGTTCTTC
CDR3 protein: CASSLSQNNEQFF

clone size: NA
D gene: TRBD2
V gene: TRBV12-3/TRBV12-4
J gene: TRBJ2-1
CDR3 DNA: TGTTCCAGCAGTTTCCCGGGGGGCGGGGGGAATGAGCAGTTCTTC
CDR3 protein: CSSSFPGGGGNEQFF

clone size: few
D gene: NA
V gene: TRBV27
J gene: TRBJ1-1
CDR3 DNA: TGTGCCAGCACCCTTTCGGGGGGGGTGGGCACTGAAGCTTTCTTT
CDR3 protein: CASTLSGGVGTEAFF

clone size: few
D gene: NA
V gene: TRBV7-6
J gene: TRBJ2-1
CDR3 DNA: TGTGCTAGTAGCGAGTCACCTTACAATGAGCAGTTCTTC
CDR3 protein: CASSESPYNEQFF

clone size: NA
D gene: NA
V gene: TRBV27
J gene: TRBJ1-6
CDR3 DNA: TGTGCCAGCAGTTTTCTAGGGTCCGGGTCGGTCAATTCACCCCTCCACTTT
CDR3 protein: CASSFLGSGSVNSPLHF

clone size: few
D gene: TRBD1
V gene: TRBV12-5
J gene: TRBJ1-2
CDR3 DNA: TGTGCTAGTGGTTTGACCAGGGGGTATGGCTACACCTTC
CDR3 protein: CASGLTRGYGYTF

clone size: few
D gene: TRBD1
V gene: TRBV7-9
J gene: TRBJ1-1
CDR3 DNA: TGTGCCAGCAGCCCTAGGACAGGGGGGGGGGAAGCTTTCTTT
CDR3 protein: CASSPRTGGGEAFF

clone size: NA
D gene: NA
V gene: TRBV5-6
J gene: TRBJ2-1
CDR3 DNA: TGTACCAGCAGTTTAACCCTCCGGTACAATGAGCAGTTCTTC
CDR3 protein: CTSSLTLRYNEQFF

clone size: NA
D gene: NA
V gene: TRBV27
J gene: TRBJ2-2
CDR3 DNA: TGTGCCAGCAGGGGGCAGGAGAACACCGGGGAGCTGTTTTTT
CDR3 protein: CASRGQENTGELFF

clone size: NA
D gene: NA
V gene: TRBV2
J gene: TRBJ1-5
CDR3 DNA: TGTGCCAGCAGTGACAGCGTTTATAGCAATCAGCCCCAGCATTTT
CDR3 protein: CASSDSVYSNQPQHF

clone size: NA
D gene: TRBD1
V gene: TRBV29-1
J gene: TRBJ2-5
CDR3 DNA: TGCAGCGTTGAAGGCCCGACAGGGTGGTTCTCGGAGACCCAGTACTTC
CDR3 protein: CSVEGPTGWFSETQYF

clone size: NA
D gene: TRBD1
V gene: TRBV2
J gene: TRBJ2-3
CDR3 DNA: TGTGCCAGCAGATATGGGACAGGGATCACAGATACGCAGTATTTT
CDR3 protein: CASRYGTGITDTQYF

clone size: NA
D gene: TRBD1
V gene: TRBV9
J gene: TRBJ1-6
CDR3 DNA: TGTGCCAGCAGCGTGGAGAGACAGGGTGTGTCACCCCTCCACTTT
CDR3 protein: CASSVERQGVSPLHF

clone size: NA
D gene: NA
V gene: TRBV14
J gene: TRBJ1-6
CDR3 DNA: TGTGCCAGCAGCCAAGATGGAAACTACAGGTATTCACCCCTCCACTTT
CDR3 protein: CASSQDGNYRYSPLHF

clone size: NA
D gene: NA
V gene: TRBV29-1
J gene: TRBJ2-1
CDR3 DNA: TGCAGCGGGTTAACAGGGAAACCTTACAATGAGCAGTTCTTC
CDR3 protein: CSGLTGKPYNEQFF

clone size: few
D gene: NA
V gene: TRBV6-2/TRBV6-3
J gene: TRBJ1-1
CDR3 DNA: TGTGCCAGCCTCGACGGGAGGAACACTGAAGCTTTCTTT
CDR3 protein: CASLDGRNTEAFF